These 17 T cell receptor beta chains share one sample of origin, sequenced in a study of OX40 agonist ivuxolimab in advanced cancers. The method was the immunoSEQ multiplex PCR assay. This immuneACCESS table, as held by TCRdb, lists in-frame sequences with V and J called but not all clones. Of the missing ones, under half trace to an unresolved V gene in checked studies; the others have no known cause. The sample table contains about 35,000 clones; only one count was recorded for about 84% of them. The ten largest clonotypes hold 20% to 30% of the sample. Sequencing used CD4+ or CD8+ T cells sorted from blood, obtained in a trial of the OX40 agonist ivuxolimab. These receptors all stem from an adult with an advanced solid tumor such as melanoma, head and neck, liver or kidney cancer.

J is TRBJ2-5 and V is TRBV27; 7 bases match TRBD2. This CDR3 is 15 amino acids long. CDR1 and CDR2 from the germline V gene are MNHEY and SMNVEV (reference sequence). J was trimmed by 4 bases and V by 0 bases; bases with no gene match: 5. The CDR3 region has the DNA TGTGCCAGCAGTTTATCTGCGGGAGCACTAGAGACCCAGTACTTC. Encoded protein: CASSLSAGALETQYF.

This chain joins TRBV28 and TRBJ1-4; 9 bases line up with TRBD1. This CDR3 region has 16 residues. With 10 bases clipped from V and 3 bases from J, the junction kept 12 bases outside the gene matches. Germline V gives CDR1 MDHEN, CDR2 SYDVKM. Here the CDR3 reads CAISTKQGAANEKLFF. In DNA, the CDR3 is TGTGCCATCTCTACTAAACAGGGGGCAGCTAATGAAAAACTGTTTTTT.

The chain joins TRBV27 to TRBJ2-7; 7 bases match TRBD2. The CDR3 has 16 amino acids. The V gene's germline CDR1 is MNHEY and CDR2 SMNVEV (reference sequence). V shed 0 bases, J shed 0 bases, and the junction held 5 bases outside the gene matches. For the CDR3, the DNA is TGTGCCAGCAGTTTATCGAGCCTAGCGGTCTCCTACGAGCAGTACTTC. It yields the protein CASSLSSLAVSYEQYF.

J is TRBJ2-1 and V is TRBV7-3; D gene uncertain. Between the trimmed V and J ends, which lost 2 bases and 4 bases, there was a span of 3 bases. CDR3 length: 12 amino acids. From germline, CDR1 is SGHTA and CDR2 FQGTGA. The CDR3 is CASSLGYNEQFF. The CDR3 DNA follows: TGTGCCAGCAGCTTAGGATACAATGAGCAGTTCTTC.

The chain uses TRBV5-4 and TRBJ2-7; no reliable D call. V lost 4 bases to trimming and J lost 0 bases, with 5 bases between them. The CDR3 runs 12 residues. CDR1 is SGHNT and CDR2 is YYREEE in the germline V gene (reference sequence). The CDR3 region is CASSPSSYEQYF. The CDR3, as DNA: TGTGCCAGCAGCCCCAGCTCCTACGAGCAGTACTTC. Together with reference TRBV5-4 and TRBJ2-7, the CDR3 gives the full variable domain: ETGVTQSPTHLIKTRGQQVTLRCSSQSGHNTVSWYQQALGQGPQFIFQYYREEENGRGNFPPRFSGLQFPNYSSELNVNALELDDSALYLCASSPSSYEQYFGPGTRLTVT.

CDR3: CASSLGGGGAGEQYF. CDR3 in DNA: TGTGCCAGCAGCTTAGGTGGAGGGGGCGCGGGGGAGCAGTACTTC. The chain recombines TRBV5-4 with TRBJ2-7; D possibly corresponds to TRBD1 (7 bases). This CDR3 is built from 15 residues. V gave up 2 bases and J gave up 7 bases, with 19 bases separating them. Germline CDR1 reads SGHNT; CDR2 reads YYREEE (reference sequence).

V gene TRBV4-1 combines with J gene TRBJ1-1; TRBD1 matches at 9 bases. The CDR3 covers 14 residues. CDR1 MGHRA and CDR2 YSYEKL come from the germline V gene. Trimming removed 3 bases from V and 1 base from J; junction bases left unmatched: 0. The DNA of the CDR3 is TGCGCCAGCAGCCAGGGACAGGGGAACACTGAAGCTTTCTTT. Its translation is CASSQGQGNTEAFF.

CDR3 DNA: TGCGCCAGCAGCCAAGAACAAGGGAACACCGGGGAGCTGTTTTTT. It is translated as CASSQEQGNTGELFF. V is TRBV4-3 and J is TRBJ2-2; no clear D gene. The CDR3 sequence is 15 residues long. V lost 0 bases and J lost 1, with 6 bases in between. The germline V gene has CDR1 LGHNA and CDR2 YSLEER.

The V gene is TRBV29-1, the J gene TRBJ2-7, with no clear D. CDR3 length: 11 amino acids. Germline V gene sequence: CDR1 SQVTM, CDR2 ANQGSEA. The ends were cut back, 0 bases at V and 7 bases at J, with 7 bases in the middle. Written as DNA, the CDR3 is TGCAGCGTTGAAGATTGGGGTGAGCAGTACTTC. Translated, it gives CSVEDWGEQYF.

The chain is built from TRBV13 and TRBJ2-7; no firm D call. Germline V gene lookup returns CDR1 PRHDT and CDR2 FYEKMQ (reference sequence). The CDR3 runs 14 residues. Trimming cost V 3 bases and J 3 bases, with 12 bases left between them. CDR3 sequence: CASSLGKSGYEQYF. The CDR3 region has the DNA TGTGCCAGCAGCTTGGGGAAATCGGGCTACGAGCAGTACTTC. The variable domain in full, with the rest retrieved from reference TRBV13 and TRBJ2-7, is AAGVIQSPRHLIKEKRETATLKCYPIPRHDTVYWYQQGPGQDPQFLISFYEKMQSDKGSIPDRFSAQQFSDYHSELNMSSLELGDSALYFCASSLGKSGYEQYFGPGTRLTVT.

This clone came up once. The rearrangement links TRBV13 to TRBJ2-7; D gene uncertain. Trimming left V 2 bases short and J 4 bases short, with 12 bases between. The CDR3 is 14 residues long. The germline V gene has CDR1 PRHDT and CDR2 FYEKMQ (reference sequence). The CDR3 region is CASSLYEGPYEQYF. The CDR3 nucleotides read TGTGCCAGCAGCTTATATGAAGGTCCATACGAGCAGTACTTC.

This chain joins TRBV27 and TRBJ2-1, with TRBD2 matching 10 bases. The length of the CDR3 is 15 residues. Germline V gene sequence: CDR1 MNHEY, CDR2 SMNVEV (reference sequence). V lost 8 bases, J lost 8 bases, and 12 bases stayed unmatched. This CDR3 reads CASAPLAGVKDEQFF. The CDR3, as DNA: TGTGCCAGCGCCCCGCTAGCGGGAGTGAAAGATGAGCAGTTCTTC.

The V and J genes are TRBV7-6 and TRBJ2-1; D gene unclear. The CDR3 runs 12 residues. V was pared by 6 bases and J by 9 bases, with 12 bases between. Germline V gene data show CDR1 as SGHVS and CDR2 as FNYEAQ. CDR3 in DNA: TGTGCCAGCAGGTTAATAGTAGGTGAGCAGTTCTTC. Amino acid sequence: CASRLIVGEQFF.

The chain joins TRBV19 to TRBJ2-7, with 11 bases that match TRBD2. V shed 5 bases and J 4 bases; nucleotides not matched to a gene: 7. The CDR3 runs to 15 residues. CDR1 LNHDA and CDR2 SQIVND come from the germline V gene (reference sequence). CDR3 sequence reads: CASSFGTSGRYEQYF. Here the CDR3 DNA reads TGTGCCAGTAGTTTCGGGACTAGCGGAAGATACGAGCAGTACTTC.

V usage is TRBV29-1 and J usage is TRBJ2-7, with 9 bases aligning to TRBD1. The ends lost 6 bases at V and 0 bases at J; junction bases unmatched: 12. The V gene's germline CDR1 is SQVTM and CDR2 ANQGSEA. There are 16 residues in the CDR3. CDR3 loop: CSVRDRDSIGSYEQYF. The DNA for the CDR3 is TGCAGCGTGCGGGACAGGGATTCTATTGGCTCCTACGAGCAGTACTTC.

This clone appeared a few times. The V call is TRBV9, the J call TRBJ2-5; 9 bases line up with TRBD2. Germline CDR1 is SGDLS and CDR2 is YYNGEE. Losses at the gene ends were 4 bases for V and 5 bases for J; bases not matched to a gene: 15. The CDR3 extends over 17 amino acids. The chain's CDR3 is CASSPGGGAGGQETQYF. CDR3 sequence (DNA): TGTGCCAGCAGCCCCGGCGGGGGAGCGGGAGGACAGGAGACCCAGTACTTC.

This sequence joins TRBV9 and TRBJ2-7; perhaps TRBD2 as D (6 bases). Germline V gene sequence: CDR1 SGDLS, CDR2 YYNGEE. V was shortened by 2 bases and J by 6 bases, with 12 bases between the two germline ends. CDR3 length: 13 amino acids. The CDR3 DNA follows: TGTGCCAGCAGCGTGGGGGGAGGATCCGAGCAGTACTTC. This codes for CASSVGGGSEQYF.